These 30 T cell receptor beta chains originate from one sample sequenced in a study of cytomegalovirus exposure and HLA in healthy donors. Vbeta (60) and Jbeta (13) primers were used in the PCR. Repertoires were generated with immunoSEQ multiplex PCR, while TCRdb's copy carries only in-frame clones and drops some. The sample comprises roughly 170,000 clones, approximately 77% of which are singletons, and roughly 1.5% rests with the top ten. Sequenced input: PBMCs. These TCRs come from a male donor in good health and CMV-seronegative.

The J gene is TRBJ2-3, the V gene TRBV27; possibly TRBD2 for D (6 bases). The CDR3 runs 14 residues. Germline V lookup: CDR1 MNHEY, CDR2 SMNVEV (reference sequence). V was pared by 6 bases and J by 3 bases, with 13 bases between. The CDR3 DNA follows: TGTGCCAGCAGGTGGTCCGGGACTACAGATACGCAGTATTTT. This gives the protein CASRWSGTTDTQYF.

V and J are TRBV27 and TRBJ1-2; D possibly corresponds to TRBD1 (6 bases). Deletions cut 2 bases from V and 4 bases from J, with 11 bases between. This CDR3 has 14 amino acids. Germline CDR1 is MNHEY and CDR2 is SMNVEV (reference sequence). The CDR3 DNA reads TGTGCCAGCAGTTTAGCAGGGGATCGCTATGGCTACACCTTC. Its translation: CASSLAGDRYGYTF.

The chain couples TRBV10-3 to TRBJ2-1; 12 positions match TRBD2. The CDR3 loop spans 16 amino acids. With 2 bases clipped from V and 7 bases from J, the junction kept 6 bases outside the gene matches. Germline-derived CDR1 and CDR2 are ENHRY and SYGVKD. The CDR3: CAISEQTSGGGNEQFF. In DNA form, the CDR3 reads TGTGCCATCAGTGAGCAGACTAGCGGGGGTGGGAATGAGCAGTTCTTC.

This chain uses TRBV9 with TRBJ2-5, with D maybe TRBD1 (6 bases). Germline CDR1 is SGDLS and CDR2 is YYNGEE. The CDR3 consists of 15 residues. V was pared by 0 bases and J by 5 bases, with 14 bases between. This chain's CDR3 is CASSVERTGRETQYF. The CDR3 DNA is TGTGCCAGCAGCGTAGAGAGAACAGGGCGGGAGACCCAGTACTTC.

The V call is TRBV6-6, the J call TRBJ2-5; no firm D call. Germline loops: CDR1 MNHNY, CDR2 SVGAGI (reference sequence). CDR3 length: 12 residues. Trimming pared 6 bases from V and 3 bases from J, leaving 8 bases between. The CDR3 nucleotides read TGTGCCAGCAGAATAGAGGAAGAGACCCAGTACTTC. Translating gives CASRIEEETQYF.

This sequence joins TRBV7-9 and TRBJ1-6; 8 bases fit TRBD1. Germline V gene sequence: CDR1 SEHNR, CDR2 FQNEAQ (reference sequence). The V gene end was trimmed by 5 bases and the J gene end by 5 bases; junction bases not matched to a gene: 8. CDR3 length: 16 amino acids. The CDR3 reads CASSHTRDRNNSPLHF. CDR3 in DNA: TGTGCCAGCAGCCATACCCGGGACAGGAATAATTCACCCCTCCACTTT.

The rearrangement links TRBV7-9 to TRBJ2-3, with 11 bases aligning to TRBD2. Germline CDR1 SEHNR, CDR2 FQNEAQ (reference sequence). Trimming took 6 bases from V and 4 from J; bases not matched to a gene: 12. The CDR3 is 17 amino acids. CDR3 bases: TGTGCCAGCAGTCCTACCCGACTAGCGGGATCTCCAGATACGCAGTATTTT. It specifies CASSPTRLAGSPDTQYF.

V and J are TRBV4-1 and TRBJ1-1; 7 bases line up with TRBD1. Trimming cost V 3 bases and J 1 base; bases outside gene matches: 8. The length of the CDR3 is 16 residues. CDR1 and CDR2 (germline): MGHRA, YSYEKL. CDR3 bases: TGCGCCAGCAGCCAGGCTGACAGGGAGCAGAACACTGAAGCTTTCTTT. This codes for CASSQADREQNTEAFF.

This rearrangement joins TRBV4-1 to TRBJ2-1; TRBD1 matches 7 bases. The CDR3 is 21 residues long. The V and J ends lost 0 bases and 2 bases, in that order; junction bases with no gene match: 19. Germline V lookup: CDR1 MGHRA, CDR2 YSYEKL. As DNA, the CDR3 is TGCGCCAGCAGCCAAGATAGGGGACAGAGGGGGATTACCCAAACCTACAATGAGCAGTTCTTC. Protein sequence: CASSQDRGQRGITQTYNEQFF.

The chain's CDR3 is CASSEGTDTGELFF. Here the CDR3 DNA reads TGTGCCAGCAGTGAAGGGACAGACACCGGGGAGCTGTTTTTT. The chain couples TRBV25-1 to TRBJ2-2; 7 bases agree with TRBD1. Germline CDR1 reads MGHDK; CDR2 reads SYGVNS. V was pared by 2 bases and J by 3 bases, with 0 bases of the junction left unmatched. The CDR3 sequence is 14 residues long.

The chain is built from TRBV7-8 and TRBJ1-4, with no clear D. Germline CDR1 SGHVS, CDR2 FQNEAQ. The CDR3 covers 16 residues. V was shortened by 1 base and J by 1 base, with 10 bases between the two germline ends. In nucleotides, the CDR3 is TGTGCCAGCAGCTTAGGAAGTGCGGAAACTAATGAAAAACTGTTTTTT. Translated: CASSLGSAETNEKLFF. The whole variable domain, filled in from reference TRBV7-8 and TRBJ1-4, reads GAGVSQSPRYKVAKRGQDVALRCDPISGHVSLFWYQQALGQGPEFLTYFQNEAQLDKSGLPSDRFFAERPEGSVSTLKIQRTQQEDSAVYLCASSLGSAETNEKLFFGSGTQLSVL.

CDR3 DNA sequence: TGCGCCAGCAGCCAAAACACAGGTTCCCACAATGAGCAGTTCTTC. Amino acid sequence: CASSQNTGSHNEQFF. The chain joins TRBV4-3 to TRBJ2-1, with a weak D call TRBD1 (5 bases). The CDR3 spans 15 residues. V was trimmed by 2 bases and J by 5 bases, leaving 13 bases between them. Germline loops: CDR1 LGHNA, CDR2 YSLEER.

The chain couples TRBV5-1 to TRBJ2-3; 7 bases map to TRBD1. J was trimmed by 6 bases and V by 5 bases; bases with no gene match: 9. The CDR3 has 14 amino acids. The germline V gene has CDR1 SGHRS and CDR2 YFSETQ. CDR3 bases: TGCGCCAGCAGATACGGGACAGTGTCGGATACGCAGTATTTT. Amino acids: CASRYGTVSDTQYF.

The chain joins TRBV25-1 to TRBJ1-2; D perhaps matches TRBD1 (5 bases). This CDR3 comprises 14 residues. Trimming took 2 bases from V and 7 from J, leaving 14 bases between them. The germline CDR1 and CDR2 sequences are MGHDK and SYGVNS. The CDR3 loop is CASSEPGGSGGYTF. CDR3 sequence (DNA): TGTGCCAGCAGTGAACCGGGGGGGTCGGGTGGCTACACCTTC.

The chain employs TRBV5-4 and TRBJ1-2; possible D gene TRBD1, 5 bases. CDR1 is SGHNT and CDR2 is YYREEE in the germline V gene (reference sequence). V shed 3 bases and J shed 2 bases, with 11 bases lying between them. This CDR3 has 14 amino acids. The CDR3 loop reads CASSSGTPNYGYTF. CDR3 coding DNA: TGTGCCAGCAGCTCCGGGACTCCAAACTATGGCTACACCTTC.

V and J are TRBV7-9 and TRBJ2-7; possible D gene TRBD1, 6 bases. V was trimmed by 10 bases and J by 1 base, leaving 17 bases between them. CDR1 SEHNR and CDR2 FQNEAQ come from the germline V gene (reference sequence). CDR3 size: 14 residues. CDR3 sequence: CAIQARQDSYEQYF. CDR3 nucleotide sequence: TGTGCCATCCAAGCCCGACAGGATTCCTACGAGCAGTACTTC.

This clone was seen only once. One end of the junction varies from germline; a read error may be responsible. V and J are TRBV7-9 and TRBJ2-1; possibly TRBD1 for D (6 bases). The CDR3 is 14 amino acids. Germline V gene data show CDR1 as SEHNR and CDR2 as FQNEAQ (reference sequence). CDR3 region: CSSSSELGANEQFF. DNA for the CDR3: TGTTCCAGCAGCTCCGAACTGGGGGCCAATGAGCAGTTCTTC. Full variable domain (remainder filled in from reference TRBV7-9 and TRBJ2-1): DTGVSQNPRHKITKRGQNVTFRCDPISEHNRLYWYRQTLGQGPEFLTYFQNEAQLEKSRLLSDRFSAERPKGSFSTLEIQRTEQGDSAMYLCSSSSELGANEQFFGPGTRLTVL.

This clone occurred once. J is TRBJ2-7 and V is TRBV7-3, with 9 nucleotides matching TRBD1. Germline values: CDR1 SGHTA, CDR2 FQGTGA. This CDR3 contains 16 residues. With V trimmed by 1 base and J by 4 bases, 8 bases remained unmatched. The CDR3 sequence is CASSLISGTGWYEQYF. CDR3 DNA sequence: TGTGCCAGCAGCTTAATTTCCGGGACAGGGTGGTACGAGCAGTACTTC.

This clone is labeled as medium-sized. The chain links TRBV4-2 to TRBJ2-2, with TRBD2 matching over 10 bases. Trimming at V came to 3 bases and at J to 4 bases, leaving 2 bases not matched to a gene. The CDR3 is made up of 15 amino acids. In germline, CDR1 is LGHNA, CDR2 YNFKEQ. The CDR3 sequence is CASSHVAGGTGELFF. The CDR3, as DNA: TGTGCCAGCAGCCATGTAGCGGGAGGCACCGGGGAGCTGTTTTTT.

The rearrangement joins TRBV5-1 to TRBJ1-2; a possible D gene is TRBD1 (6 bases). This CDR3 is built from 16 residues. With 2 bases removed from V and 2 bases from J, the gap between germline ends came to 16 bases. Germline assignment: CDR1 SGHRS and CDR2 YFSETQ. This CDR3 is CASSLRPDRLNYGYTF. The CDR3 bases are TGCGCCAGCAGCTTACGACCAGACAGGTTGAACTATGGCTACACCTTC.

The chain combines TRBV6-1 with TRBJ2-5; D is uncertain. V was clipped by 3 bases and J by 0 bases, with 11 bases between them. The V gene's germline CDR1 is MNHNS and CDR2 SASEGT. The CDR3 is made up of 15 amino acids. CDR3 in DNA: TGTGCCAGCAGTGATACCCAGCGACACCAAGAGACCCAGTACTTC. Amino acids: CASSDTQRHQETQYF.

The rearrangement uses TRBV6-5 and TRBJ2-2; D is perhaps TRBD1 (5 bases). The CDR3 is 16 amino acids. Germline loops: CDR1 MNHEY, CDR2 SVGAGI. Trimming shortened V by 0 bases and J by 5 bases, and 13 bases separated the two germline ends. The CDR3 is CASSYSFVGATGELFF. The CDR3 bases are TGTGCCAGCAGTTACTCGTTTGTAGGGGCGACCGGGGAGCTGTTTTTT.

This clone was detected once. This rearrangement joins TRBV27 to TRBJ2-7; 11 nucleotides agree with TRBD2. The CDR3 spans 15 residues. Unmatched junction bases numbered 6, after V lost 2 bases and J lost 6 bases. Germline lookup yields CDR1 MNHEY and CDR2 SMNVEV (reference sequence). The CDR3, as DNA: TGTGCCAGCAGTTTAGGTAGCGGGAGGGCCCGCGAGCAGTACTTC. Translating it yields CASSLGSGRAREQYF.

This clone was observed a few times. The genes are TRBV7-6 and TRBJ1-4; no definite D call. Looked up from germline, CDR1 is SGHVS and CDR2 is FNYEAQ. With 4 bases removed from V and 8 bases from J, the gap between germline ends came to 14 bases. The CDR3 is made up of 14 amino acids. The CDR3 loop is CASSSGPQWEKLFF. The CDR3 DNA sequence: TGTGCCAGCAGCTCTGGGCCCCAGTGGGAAAAACTGTTTTTT.

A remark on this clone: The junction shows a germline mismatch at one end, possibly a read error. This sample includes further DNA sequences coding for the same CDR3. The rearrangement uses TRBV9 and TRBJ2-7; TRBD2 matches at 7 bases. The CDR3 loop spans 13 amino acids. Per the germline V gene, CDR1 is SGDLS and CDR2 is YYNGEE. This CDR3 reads CASSVDGRKQQYF. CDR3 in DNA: TGTGCCAGCAGTGTAGACGGGAGGAAGCAGCAGTACTTC.

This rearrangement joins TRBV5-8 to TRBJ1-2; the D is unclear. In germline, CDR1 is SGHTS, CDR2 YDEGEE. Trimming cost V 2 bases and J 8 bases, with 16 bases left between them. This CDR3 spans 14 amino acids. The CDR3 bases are TGTGCCAGCAGCTTCGCCAGCCGGACTGGGGGCTACACCTTC. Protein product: CASSFASRTGGYTF.

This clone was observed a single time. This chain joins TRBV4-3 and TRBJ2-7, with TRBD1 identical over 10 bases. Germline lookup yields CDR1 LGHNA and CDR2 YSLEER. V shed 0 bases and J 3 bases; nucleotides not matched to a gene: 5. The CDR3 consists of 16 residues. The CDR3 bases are TGCGCCAGCAGCCAAGAACCGGGACAGGGGTTCTACGAGCAGTACTTC. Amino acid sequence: CASSQEPGQGFYEQYF.

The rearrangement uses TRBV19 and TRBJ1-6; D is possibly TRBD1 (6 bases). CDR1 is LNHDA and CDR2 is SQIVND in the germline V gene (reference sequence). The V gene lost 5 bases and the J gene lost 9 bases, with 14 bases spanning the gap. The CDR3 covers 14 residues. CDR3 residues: CASSPAGVSSPLHF. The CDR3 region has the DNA TGTGCCAGTAGTCCGGCAGGGGTGAGTTCACCCCTCCACTTT.

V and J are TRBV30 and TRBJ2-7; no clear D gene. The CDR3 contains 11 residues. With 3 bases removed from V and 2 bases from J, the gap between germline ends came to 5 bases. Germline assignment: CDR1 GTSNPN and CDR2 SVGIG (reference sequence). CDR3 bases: TGTGCCTGGAGCCCGGCCTACGAGCAGTACTTC. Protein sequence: CAWSPAYEQYF.

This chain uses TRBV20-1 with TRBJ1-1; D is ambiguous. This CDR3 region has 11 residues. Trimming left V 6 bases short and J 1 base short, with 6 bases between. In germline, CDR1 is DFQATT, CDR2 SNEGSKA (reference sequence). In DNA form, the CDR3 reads TGCAGTGCGCGAAAGAACACTGAAGCTTTCTTT. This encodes CSARKNTEAFF.